This TCR beta chain was documented in a study of T cells after yellow fever vaccination. Findings of the study overall: The study noted that FACS-sorted repertoires could contain abundant clonotypes contaminating from the bulk population.

MiXCR, run by TCRdb on the 5' RACE reads, gives a single entry per CDR3 protein. The sample has some 500,000 distinct CDR3 sequences; approximately 15% are singletons. This CDR3 is built from 15 residues. The ends were cut back, 3 bases at V and 2 bases at J, with 16 bases in the middle. Germline-derived CDR1 and CDR2 are DFQATT and SNEGSKA (reference sequence). Notes on this clonotype: The target antigen is unknown.

The sequencing used PBMCs, collected on the day of the yellow fever booster vaccination. The genes are TRBV20-1 and TRBJ1-1, with D possibly being TRBD1 (5 bases). This TCR came from a man aged 25-40 years who received the YFV17D yellow fever vaccine. CDR3 DNA sequence: TGCAGTGCTAGGGAAGCGAGGGGCCCAAACACTGAAGCTTTCTTT. Protein sequence: CSAREARGPNTEAFF.